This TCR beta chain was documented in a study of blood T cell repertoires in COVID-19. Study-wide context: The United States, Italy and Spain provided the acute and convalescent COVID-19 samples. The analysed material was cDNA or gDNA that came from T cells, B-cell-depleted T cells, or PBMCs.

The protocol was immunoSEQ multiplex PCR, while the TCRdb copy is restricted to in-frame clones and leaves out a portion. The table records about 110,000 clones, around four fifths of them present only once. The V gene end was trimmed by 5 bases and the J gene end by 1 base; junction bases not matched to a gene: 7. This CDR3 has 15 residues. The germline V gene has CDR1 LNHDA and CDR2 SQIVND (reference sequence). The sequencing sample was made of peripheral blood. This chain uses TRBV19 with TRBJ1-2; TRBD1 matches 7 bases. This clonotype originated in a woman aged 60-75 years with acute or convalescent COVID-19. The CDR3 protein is CASSWDSDFNYGYTF. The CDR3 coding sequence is TGTGCCAGTAGTTGGGACAGCGACTTTAACTATGGCTACACCTTC.